The clone carrying this T cell receptor beta chain appeared a few times. Its antigen remains unknown. The beta constant-region primer was an equimolar mix of two oligonucleotides covering TRBC1 and TRBC2. Ligation attached a single-stranded oligonucleotide with a 12-nucleotide UMI and the SP2 primer to the cDNA 3' end. TCRdb re-analysed the UMI-ligation and nested PCR reads in MiXCR, keeping a single row per CDR3 protein. The repertoire holds around 35,000 distinct CDR3 sequences, approximately 12% seen once, with 22% in the top ten. The data belong to a study of naive and memory T cell subsets. Findings and caveats of the study: Findings for naive and memory subsets could not be checked against ground truth. RNA-based TCR counts may shift with T cell activation and differentiation.

The sample taken for sequencing was effector memory CD4+ T cells from blood. Subset noted: effector memory, CD45RA- CD27-. The source is a human donor in good health.

CDR3 bases: TGTGCCATCAGTACAGGGGTTCTTGTTGTTGGTGCTGAAGCTTTCTTT. Translated: CAISTGVLVVGAEAFF. The chain uses TRBV10-3 and TRBJ1-1; TRBD1 matches 7 bases. Germline CDR1 ENHRY, CDR2 SYGVKD. The CDR3 runs 16 residues. V shed 5 bases, J shed 6 bases, and the junction held 15 bases outside the gene matches.